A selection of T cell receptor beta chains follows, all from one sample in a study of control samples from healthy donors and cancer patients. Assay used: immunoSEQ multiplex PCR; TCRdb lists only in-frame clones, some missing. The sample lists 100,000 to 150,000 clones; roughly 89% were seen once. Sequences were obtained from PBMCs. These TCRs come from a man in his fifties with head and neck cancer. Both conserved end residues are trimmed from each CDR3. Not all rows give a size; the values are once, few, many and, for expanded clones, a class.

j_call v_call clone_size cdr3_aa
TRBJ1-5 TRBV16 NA ASSRLGGRNQPQH
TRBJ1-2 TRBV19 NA ASNQRGNYGYT
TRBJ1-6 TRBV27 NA ASSSKIRGPLFAPLH
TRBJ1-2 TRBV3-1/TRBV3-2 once ASTQRAGHGYT
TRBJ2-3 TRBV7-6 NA ASSQRQMVSADTQY
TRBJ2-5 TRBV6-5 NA ASSYSLAETQY
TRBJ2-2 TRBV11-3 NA ASSLQGAANTGELF
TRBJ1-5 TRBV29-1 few SVAEGQSQPQH
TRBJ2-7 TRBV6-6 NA ASSYSGSYNEQY
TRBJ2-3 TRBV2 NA ASKRGSTDTQY
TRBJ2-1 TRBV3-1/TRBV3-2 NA ASSQAGGGYNEQF
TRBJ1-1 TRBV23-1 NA ASSQSRCRVWNTEAF
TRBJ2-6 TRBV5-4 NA ASSSLTGTGANVLT
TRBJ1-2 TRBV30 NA AWSVRPTRGYT
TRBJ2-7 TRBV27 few ASSLNGGPFGEY
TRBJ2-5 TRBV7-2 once ASSLGLAGWSETQY
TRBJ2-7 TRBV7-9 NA ASSFRPGLAGVDYEQY
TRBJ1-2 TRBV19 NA ASSYRDDRGYT
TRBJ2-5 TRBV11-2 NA ASGLQETQY
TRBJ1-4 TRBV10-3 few AISDSLATNEKLF
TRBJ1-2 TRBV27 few ASSPSGYGYT
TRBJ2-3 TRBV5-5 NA ASRLGASTDTQY
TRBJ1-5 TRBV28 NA ASSLDRDRKNQPQH
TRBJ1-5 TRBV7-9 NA ASSWGAGGNQPQH
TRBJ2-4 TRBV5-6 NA ASGLAGGPVAKNIQY
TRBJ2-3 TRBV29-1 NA SVEADTDTQY
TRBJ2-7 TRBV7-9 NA ASSPGRFSYEQY
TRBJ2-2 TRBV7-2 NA ASSPQGPRDTGELF
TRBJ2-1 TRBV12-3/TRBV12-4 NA ASSSIAYEQF
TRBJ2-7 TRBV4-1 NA ASSQATGFSYEQY
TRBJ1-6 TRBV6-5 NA ASSFGTESPLH
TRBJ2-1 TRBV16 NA ASSPNRGSYNEQF
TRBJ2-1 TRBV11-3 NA ASSFLTSEGVSYNEQF
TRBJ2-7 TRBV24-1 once ATSDSRISYEQY
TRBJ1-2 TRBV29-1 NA SVGDPFTGGET
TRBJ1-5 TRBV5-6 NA ASSFYGFNQPQH
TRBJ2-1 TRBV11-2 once ASSRSPSGGAGF
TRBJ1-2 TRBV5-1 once ASSLFVGGDGYT
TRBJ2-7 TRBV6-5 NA ASGDYEQY
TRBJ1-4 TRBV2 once ASSLLEVNEKLF
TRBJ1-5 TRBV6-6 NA ASSTGIAQPQH
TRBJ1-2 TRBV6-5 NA ASSRLSYSDYGYT
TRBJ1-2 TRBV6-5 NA ASTDRRGGYT
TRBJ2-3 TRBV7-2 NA ASSPTGGNTQY
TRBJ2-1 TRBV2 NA ASSEAAGAYNEQF
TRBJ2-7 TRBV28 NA ASSGLAYEQY
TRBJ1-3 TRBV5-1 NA ASSPDTNSGNTIY
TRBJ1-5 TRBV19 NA ASSPGGPEDQH
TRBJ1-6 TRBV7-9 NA ASSLDGNSPLH
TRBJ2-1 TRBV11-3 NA ASSFAGTVDNEQF
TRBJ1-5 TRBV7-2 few ASSLDRDVNQPQH